Listed below are T cell receptor beta chains from one sample, sequenced in a study of blood T cell repertoires in COVID-19. TCRdb's table, derived via immunoSEQ multiplex PCR, lists solely in-frame clones and lacks some. The top ten clones hold around 7% of a sample with tens of thousands of clones, 90% to 95% of them seen once. Sequenced: peripheral blood. Receptor source: a man aged 35-49 years with COVID-19, enrolled during active disease. Both conserved end residues are part of each CDR3. D genes are given only for firm matches. Only some rows state a clone size, as once, few, many or a class for expanded clones.

D	V	J	size	DNA	CDR3
-	TRBV12-3/TRBV12-4	TRBJ1-2	-	TGTGCCAGCAGTCTCCAGGGGAGCCATGGCTACACCTTC	CASSLQGSHGYTF
TRBD1	TRBV7-9	TRBJ2-7	few	TGTGCCAGCAGCCGTCGGACAGGGTTTGCCTACGAGCAGTACTTC	CASSRRTGFAYEQYF
TRBD1	TRBV3-1/TRBV3-2	TRBJ1-1	-	TGTGCCAGCAGCCAATCACAGGGGAGGATAGCTTTCTTT	CASSQSQGRIAFF
TRBD1	TRBV6-5	TRBJ2-7	-	TGTGCCAGCAGTTACTCTGGGACAGGGGGCGCCTACGAGCAGTACTTC	CASSYSGTGGAYEQYF
-	TRBV18	TRBJ1-5	-	TGTGCCAGCACCGGACAGTCCAATCAGCCCCAGCATTTT	CASTGQSNQPQHF
-	TRBV21-1	TRBJ2-3	-	TGTGCCAGCAGCACCCTTATCTACAGGCCGGGCACAGATACGCAGTATTTT	CASSTLIYRPGTDTQYF
TRBD1	TRBV28	TRBJ2-3	once	TGTGCCAGCAGGCCAAGTCCCTCTGGACAGGGAGCAGATACGCAGTATTTT	CASRPSPSGQGADTQYF
-	TRBV6-5	TRBJ1-1	-	TGTGCCAGCAGTTACTCAGCGAGGAGGACTGAAGCTTTCTTT	CASSYSARRTEAFF
-	TRBV3-1/TRBV3-2	TRBJ1-6	few	TGTGCCAGCAGCCTGCGGGGGGGTGGAAATTCACCCCTCCACTTT	CASSLRGGGNSPLHF
TRBD1	TRBV5-1	TRBJ2-5	-	TGCGCCAGCAGCCTGGGACAGGGGGTCCGTGAGACCCAGTACTTC	CASSLGQGVRETQYF
-	TRBV7-9	TRBJ1-4	-	TGTGCCAGCACCCCTGGGGGGTCGGCTAATGAAAAACTGTTTTTT	CASTPGGSANEKLFF
-	TRBV19	TRBJ2-2	-	TGTGCCAGTAGTCTTCAGGGGACCGGGACCGGGGAGCTGTTTTTT	CASSLQGTGTGELFF
TRBD2	TRBV15	TRBJ2-5	-	TGTGCCACCAGCAAAGAGGGGACTAGCGGGGTAGAGACCCAGTACTTC	CATSKEGTSGVETQYF
TRBD1	TRBV10-3	TRBJ1-2	-	TGTGCCATCAGTGGGGGGGACAGGGTATATGGCTACACCTTC	CAISGGDRVYGYTF
-	TRBV11-1	TRBJ2-3	-	TGTGCCAGCAGCTTAGGAGCCGATCAATCCACAGATACGCAGTATTTT	CASSLGADQSTDTQYF
-	TRBV29-1	TRBJ1-1	-	TGCAGCGTTCTCTCCACAGGGAGGGGTGAAGCTTTCTTT	CSVLSTGRGEAFF
-	TRBV15	TRBJ2-1	-	TGTGCCACCAGCAGTGACAGAAATGAGCAGTTCTTC	CATSSDRNEQFF
-	TRBV6-1	TRBJ2-6	-	TGTGCCAGCAGTGAAGCGGGCTTCGGGGTGCGGGGGGCCAACGTCCTGACTTTC	CASSEAGFGVRGANVLTF
-	TRBV5-4	TRBJ1-1	-	TGTGCCAGCAGCTTGAGGACAGAAATGAACACTGAAGCTTTCTTT	CASSLRTEMNTEAFF
-	TRBV5-1	TRBJ1-5	-	TGCGCCAGCAGCTTTGGCCGGACAAACAATCAGCCCCAGCATTTT	CASSFGRTNNQPQHF
TRBD1	TRBV6-5	TRBJ1-1	-	TGTGCCAGCAGCGTACAGGGGACTCACACTGAAGCTTTCTTT	CASSVQGTHTEAFF
TRBD2	TRBV7-7	TRBJ2-2	-	TGTGCCAGCAGCTTAGCGGCTAGCGGGGGCACCGGGGAGCTGTTTTTT	CASSLAASGGTGELFF
TRBD2	TRBV7-6	TRBJ2-3	-	TGTGCCAGCAGCTTCGACCCCCCCTGGCGGGGGAAAAGAGATACGCAGTATTTT	CASSFDPPWRGKRDTQYF
-	TRBV7-9	TRBJ2-7	-	TGTGCCAGCAGCCGGCAGGACACGAGTAACTACGAGCAGTACTTC	CASSRQDTSNYEQYF